A selection of T cell receptor beta chains follows, all from one sample in a study of T cell responses to AZD1222 COVID-19 vaccine. TCRdb keeps only in-frame clones here, not all; method: immunoSEQ multiplex PCR. The repertoire holds some 170,000 clones, with about 92% as singletons. The sample consisted of peripheral blood, taken on day 0 of AZD1222 vaccination. The receptors stem from an adult in good health. Each CDR3 is given with its conserved first and last residue. Fields, in order: D gene, clone size, J gene, V gene, CDR3 protein, CDR3 DNA. D genes are given only for firm matches. A row's size may be missing; if present it is once, few, many or a size class.

d_call: NA
clone_size: NA
j_call: TRBJ2-5
v_call: TRBV27
cdr3_aa: CASSLGMGETQYF
cdr3_nt: TGTGCCAGCAGTTTGGGCATGGGCGAGACCCAGTACTTC

d_call: NA
clone_size: NA
j_call: TRBJ1-2
v_call: TRBV5-1
cdr3_aa: CASAGQGRDSSNYGYTF
cdr3_nt: TGCGCCAGCGCCGGGCAGGGTCGCGACAGTTCTAACTATGGCTACACCTTC

d_call: TRBD1
clone_size: NA
j_call: TRBJ1-4
v_call: TRBV5-4
cdr3_aa: CASSRQGEGTNEKLFF
cdr3_nt: TGTGCCAGCAGCCGACAGGGGGAGGGAACTAATGAAAAACTGTTTTTT

d_call: TRBD1
clone_size: NA
j_call: TRBJ1-1
v_call: TRBV30
cdr3_aa: CAWTQGVRAFF
cdr3_nt: TGTGCCTGGACCCAGGGGGTACGAGCTTTCTTT

d_call: TRBD1
clone_size: NA
j_call: TRBJ1-2
v_call: TRBV5-8
cdr3_aa: CASSRGQGNDYGYTF
cdr3_nt: TGTGCCAGCAGCCGAGGACAGGGAAATGACTATGGCTACACCTTC

d_call: NA
clone_size: once
j_call: TRBJ1-1
v_call: TRBV27
cdr3_aa: CASSHHTLNTEAFF
cdr3_nt: TGTGCCAGCAGCCACCATACCTTGAACACTGAAGCTTTCTTT

d_call: NA
clone_size: few
j_call: TRBJ1-5
v_call: TRBV3-1/TRBV3-2
cdr3_aa: CASSHSGAYNQPQHF
cdr3_nt: TGTGCCAGCAGCCATTCCGGGGCCTACAATCAGCCCCAGCATTTT

d_call: TRBD1
clone_size: NA
j_call: TRBJ2-2
v_call: TRBV18
cdr3_aa: CASSREGTGPNTGELFF
cdr3_nt: TGTGCCAGCTCCCGAGAAGGGACAGGTCCGAACACCGGGGAGCTGTTTTTT

d_call: NA
clone_size: NA
j_call: TRBJ2-7
v_call: TRBV6-2/TRBV6-3
cdr3_aa: CASSYSSGGPYEQYF
cdr3_nt: TGTGCCAGCAGTTACTCGAGTGGCGGGCCCTACGAGCAGTACTTC

d_call: NA
clone_size: NA
j_call: TRBJ1-5
v_call: TRBV30
cdr3_aa: CAWSVAVTAGNQPQHF
cdr3_nt: TGTGCCTGGAGTGTAGCAGTTACCGCTGGGAATCAGCCCCAGCATTTT

d_call: NA
clone_size: NA
j_call: TRBJ2-1
v_call: TRBV2
cdr3_aa: CASSERPGLYNEQFF
cdr3_nt: TGTGCCAGCAGTGAGCGGCCGGGACTCTACAATGAGCAGTTCTTC

d_call: NA
clone_size: NA
j_call: TRBJ1-1
v_call: TRBV3-1/TRBV3-2
cdr3_aa: CASSQGGHTEAFF
cdr3_nt: TGTGCCAGCAGCCAAGGGGGCCACACTGAAGCTTTCTTT

d_call: TRBD2
clone_size: NA
j_call: TRBJ2-3
v_call: TRBV5-6
cdr3_aa: CASSGEGHTDTQYF
cdr3_nt: TGTGCCAGCAGCGGGGAGGGCCACACAGATACGCAGTATTTT

d_call: NA
clone_size: NA
j_call: TRBJ1-2
v_call: TRBV28
cdr3_aa: CASSLAPPTDHYGYTF
cdr3_nt: TGTGCCAGCAGTTTAGCTCCGCCGACAGACCACTATGGCTACACCTTC

d_call: TRBD2
clone_size: NA
j_call: TRBJ2-1
v_call: TRBV3-1/TRBV3-2
cdr3_aa: CASSPRTSGSFSSYNEQFF
cdr3_nt: TGTGCCAGCAGCCCTCGGACTAGCGGGTCCTTTAGCTCCTACAATGAGCAGTTCTTC

d_call: NA
clone_size: NA
j_call: TRBJ2-7
v_call: TRBV6-5
cdr3_aa: CASSYLGQQYF
cdr3_nt: TGTGCCAGCAGTTATTTGGGACAGCAGTACTTC

d_call: NA
clone_size: NA
j_call: TRBJ1-3
v_call: TRBV5-6
cdr3_aa: CASSRPTGSGNTIYF
cdr3_nt: TGTGCCAGCAGCCGCCCCACAGGGTCTGGAAACACCATATATTTT

d_call: NA
clone_size: NA
j_call: TRBJ1-4
v_call: TRBV5-8
cdr3_aa: CASNPAGEKEKLFF
cdr3_nt: TGTGCCAGCAACCCGGCAGGGGAGAAAGAAAAACTGTTTTTT

d_call: TRBD2
clone_size: NA
j_call: TRBJ2-5
v_call: TRBV7-9
cdr3_aa: CASTRGVRETQYF
cdr3_nt: TGTGCCAGCACCCGGGGGGTCCGAGAGACCCAGTACTTC

d_call: TRBD1
clone_size: NA
j_call: TRBJ1-4
v_call: TRBV9
cdr3_aa: CASSPGTTGGLTEKLFF
cdr3_nt: TGTGCCAGCAGCCCCGGCACGACAGGGGGCTTGACTGAAAAACTGTTTTTT

d_call: NA
clone_size: NA
j_call: TRBJ2-4
v_call: TRBV6-1
cdr3_aa: CASSDSLAKNIQYF
cdr3_nt: TGTGCCAGCAGTGATTCCCTAGCCAAAAACATTCAGTACTTC

d_call: NA
clone_size: once
j_call: TRBJ1-2
v_call: TRBV12-3/TRBV12-4
cdr3_aa: CASSFTRTGYTF
cdr3_nt: TGTGCCAGCAGTTTCACCCGTACCGGCTACACCTTC

d_call: TRBD1
clone_size: few
j_call: TRBJ1-6
v_call: TRBV7-2
cdr3_aa: CASSFSGTGVSPLHF
cdr3_nt: TGTGCCAGCAGCTTCTCCGGGACAGGGGTCTCACCCCTCCACTTT

d_call: NA
clone_size: NA
j_call: TRBJ2-1
v_call: TRBV7-7
cdr3_aa: CASSLGEAAYNEQFF
cdr3_nt: TGTGCCAGCAGCTTAGGAGAAGCGGCCTACAATGAGCAGTTCTTC

d_call: NA
clone_size: once
j_call: TRBJ2-3
v_call: TRBV19
cdr3_aa: CASSIAGADTQYF
cdr3_nt: TGTGCCAGTAGTATAGCGGGCGCAGATACGCAGTATTTT

d_call: NA
clone_size: NA
j_call: TRBJ2-2
v_call: TRBV19
cdr3_aa: CASSRGTTNTGELFF
cdr3_nt: TGTGCCAGTAGTAGGGGGACCACGAACACCGGGGAGCTGTTTTTT

d_call: TRBD2
clone_size: NA
j_call: TRBJ2-3
v_call: TRBV7-9
cdr3_aa: CASSPIAPGRGTDTQYF
cdr3_nt: TGTGCCAGCAGCCCAATAGCGCCCGGGAGGGGGACAGATACGCAGTATTTT

d_call: NA
clone_size: NA
j_call: TRBJ2-1
v_call: TRBV25-1
cdr3_aa: CASSAYNEQFF
cdr3_nt: TGTGCCAGCAGTGCATACAATGAGCAGTTCTTC

d_call: TRBD1
clone_size: NA
j_call: TRBJ2-1
v_call: TRBV5-1
cdr3_aa: CASSAGTGDNEQFF
cdr3_nt: TGCGCCAGCAGCGCCGGGACAGGTGACAATGAGCAGTTCTTC

d_call: NA
clone_size: NA
j_call: TRBJ2-5
v_call: TRBV18
cdr3_aa: CASSPYQETQYF
cdr3_nt: TGTGCCAGCTCACCCTATCAGGAGACCCAGTACTTC

d_call: NA
clone_size: NA
j_call: TRBJ2-2
v_call: TRBV10-2
cdr3_aa: CASSEVSHTGELFF
cdr3_nt: TGCGCCAGCAGTGAGGTCTCTCACACCGGGGAGCTGTTTTTT

d_call: TRBD2
clone_size: NA
j_call: TRBJ2-3
v_call: TRBV4-1
cdr3_aa: CASSQVLAGGDTQYF
cdr3_nt: TGCGCCAGCAGCCAAGTTCTAGCGGGAGGGGATACGCAGTATTTT

d_call: NA
clone_size: NA
j_call: TRBJ2-1
v_call: TRBV9
cdr3_aa: CASTGGSRNEQFF
cdr3_nt: TGTGCCAGCACTGGGGGAAGTAGGAATGAGCAGTTCTTC

d_call: NA
clone_size: NA
j_call: TRBJ2-7
v_call: TRBV19
cdr3_aa: CASSIYPLGTNSYEQYF
cdr3_nt: TGTGCCAGTAGTATATATCCCCTCGGGACAAACTCCTACGAGCAGTACTTC

d_call: NA
clone_size: NA
j_call: TRBJ2-7
v_call: TRBV5-5
cdr3_aa: CASSLADSPYEQYF
cdr3_nt: TGTGCCAGCAGCTTGGCAGACAGCCCCTACGAGCAGTACTTC

d_call: TRBD1
clone_size: NA
j_call: TRBJ1-4
v_call: TRBV5-4
cdr3_aa: CASSSQGSPNEKLFF
cdr3_nt: TGTGCCAGCAGCTCACAGGGGAGTCCTAATGAAAAACTGTTTTTT

d_call: TRBD2
clone_size: NA
j_call: TRBJ2-7
v_call: TRBV27
cdr3_aa: CASSLSSGNYEQYF
cdr3_nt: TGTGCCAGCAGTTTGAGTAGCGGGAACTACGAGCAGTACTTC

d_call: TRBD2
clone_size: once
j_call: TRBJ2-2
v_call: TRBV5-5
cdr3_aa: CASSFTGTSGGELFF
cdr3_nt: TGTGCCAGCAGCTTTACCGGGACTAGCGGAGGGGAGCTGTTTTTT

d_call: NA
clone_size: NA
j_call: TRBJ1-2
v_call: TRBV9
cdr3_aa: CASSVAAIGFGYGYTF
cdr3_nt: TGTGCCAGCAGCGTAGCGGCGATAGGTTTCGGCTATGGCTACACCTTC

d_call: NA
clone_size: NA
j_call: TRBJ1-1
v_call: TRBV27
cdr3_aa: CASSPEDSEVDTEAFF
cdr3_nt: TGTGCCAGCAGTCCAGAAGACAGTGAGGTAGACACTGAAGCTTTCTTT